This T cell receptor beta chain derives from a study of blood T cell repertoires in COVID-19. Study background: Samples representing acute and convalescent COVID-19 were sourced from the United States, Italy and Spain. T cells, B-cell-depleted T cells, or PBMCs provided the cDNA or gDNA that served as material.

The assay was immunoSEQ multiplex PCR, and TCRdb's table has in-frame clones only and misses some. The sample consists of 300,000 to 400,000 clones, more than 70% of them appearing once. V gave up 1 base and J gave up 0 bases; unmatched junction bases: 6. Germline lookup yields CDR1 SEHNR and CDR2 FQNEAQ (reference sequence). This CDR3 has 18 residues. The receptor was derived from a woman younger than 45 with COVID-19, enrolled during active disease. The sample taken for sequencing was peripheral blood. The V call is TRBV7-9, the J call TRBJ2-1; 10 bases line up with TRBD2. CDR3 in amino acids: CASSLGSGGPRSYNEQFF. CDR3 in DNA: TGTGCCAGCAGCTTAGGTAGCGGGGGGCCCCGCTCCTACAATGAGCAGTTCTTC.